This TCR beta chain was captured in a study of T-cell reconstitution after alpha-beta-depleted transplantation in children. Regarding the study as a whole: Recipient T cells and thymic progenitors that survived were the source of the high TCRbeta diversity seen at day 60 in some patients. At the one-year point after transplant, T-cell counts and TCRbeta diversity were found to come mostly from T cells that had been newly produced. Approximately two months post-transplant, alpha-beta T cells reportedly originated from several hundred expanded graft clones.

As to this clonotype: Its antigen is unidentified.

Construction of the TCRbeta library involved unique molecular identifiers. MiXCR, run by TCRdb on the PCR reads, gives a single entry per CDR3 protein. The sample yields fewer than 150,000 distinct CDR3 sequences, about 9.9% seen once. Sequenced here: PBMCs, mostly from graft donor cells, sampled 180 days after TCRalphabeta/CD19-depleted stem cell transplant. The TCR originated in a girl under three years old who had a stem cell transplant for combined immunodeficiency, so the T cells may come from the graft donor.

The CDR3 spells CASSTNTEAFF. The CDR3 DNA is TGTGCCAGCAGTACAAACACTGAAGCTTTCTTT. This sequence joins TRBV2 and TRBJ1-1, with D unclear. The V end was cut by 5 bases, the J end by 2 bases, with 3 bases between. Germline assignment: CDR1 SNHLY and CDR2 FYNNEI. There are 11 residues in the CDR3.